The source of this TCR beta chain is a study of blood T cell repertoires in COVID-19. Across the study: T cells, B-cell-depleted T cells, or PBMCs provided the cDNA or gDNA that served as material.

Libraries were prepared by immunoSEQ multiplex PCR; TCRdb keeps only in-frame clonotypes and omits some of them. There are a few hundred thousand clones in the sample; more than 75% occur only once, and roughly a tenth lies in the top ten. The germline CDR1 and CDR2 sequences are SNHLY and FYNNEI. The CDR3 has 13 amino acids. The V gene end was trimmed by 9 bases and the J gene end by 2 bases; junction bases not matched to a gene: 4. The specimen was PBMCs or T cells enriched from blood (not recorded which). This TCR was sampled from a woman between 45 and 65 years old who had recovered from COVID-19. This chain joins TRBV2 and TRBJ2-3, with 8 bases matching TRBD2. CDR3 DNA sequence: TGTGCCAGTCAGCGGGAGACCACAGATACGCAGTATTTT. Its translation: CASQRETTDTQYF. Full variable domain (missing parts from reference TRBV2 and TRBJ2-3): EPEVTQTPSHQVTQMGQEVILRCVPISNHLYFYWYRQILGQKVEFLVSFYNNEISEKSEIFDDQFSVERPDGSNFTLKIRSTKLEDSAMYFCASQRETTDTQYFGPGTRLTVL.